A single sample is the source of the 9 T cell receptor beta chains below, sequenced in a study of regulatory T cells in long-lasting Graves disease (dated by TCRdb to the early 2020s). The library was produced with multiplex PCR. Sequencing was performed on an Illumina HiSeq 4000. TCR beta libraries were built with iRepertoire HTBI primers and Arm-PCR amplification of CDR3 regions. TCRdb reprocessed the public reads (quality trimming at Q25 with fastp, clone calling with MiXCR) and kept in-frame beta chains. Each record represents a unique CDR3 protein, reported with the most common genes and DNA among its rows. The sample table lists roughly 400,000 distinct CDR3 sequences, around 20% of them with a count of one. The ten largest clones represent less than 25% of the sample. Sample time point, as interpreted from the label and publication: persistent/refractory GD, antithyroid drugs over 5 years with positive TRAb. For both TCR sequencing and RNA sequencing, RNA was extracted from PBMCs using TRIzol.

The material sequenced was peripheral blood mononuclear cells (PBMCs), taken when the disease was refractory, from a patient treated with antithyroid drugs. All receptors derive from a female donor with Graves disease.

This clonotype was recorded many times. V usage is TRBV6-5 and J usage is TRBJ2-7; D perhaps matches TRBD1 (6 bases). Trimming removed 2 bases at V and 2 bases at J, with 10 bases between. CDR3 length: 14 amino acids. The germline CDR1 and CDR2 sequences are MNHEY and SVGAGI. CDR3 sequence (DNA): TGTGCCAGCAGTTACGTGGCAGGGGCCTACGAGCAGTACTTC. It codes for CASSYVAGAYEQYF.

This clonotype was seen a few times. The V call is TRBV4-1, the J call TRBJ2-7, with 8 bases matching TRBD1. CDR3 length: 15 amino acids. Losses at the gene ends were 4 bases for V and 2 bases for J; bases not matched to a gene: 7. Germline V gene sequence: CDR1 MGHRA, CDR2 YSYEKL. CDR3 sequence (DNA): TGCGCCAGCAGCCCCACCTTGGACAGGGCCTACGAGCAGTACTTC. Protein sequence: CASSPTLDRAYEQYF.

The J gene is TRBJ2-7, the V gene TRBV30, with TRBD2 identical over 9 bases. The CDR3 has 13 amino acids. J was trimmed by 5 bases and V by 3 bases; bases with no gene match: 5. CDR1 is GTSNPN, CDR2 SVGIG, per germline (reference sequence). Written as DNA, the CDR3 is TGTGCCTGGAGACGTCTAGCGGGAAACGAGCAGTACTTC. It specifies CAWRRLAGNEQYF.

Points on this clonotype: Just one base apart from a much larger clone, this may be a read error. The chain links TRBV12-3 or TRBV12-4 to TRBJ1-5; 7 bases match TRBD1. The CDR3 length is 13 residues. CDR3 loop: CVSSFSGGQPQHF. The CDR3 DNA is TGTGTCAGCAGTTTCTCAGGGGGTCAGCCCCAGCATTTT.

The J gene is TRBJ2-7, the V gene TRBV9; no clear D. The CDR3 is 15 residues long. V was cut by 0 bases and J by 4 bases, with 14 bases left in between. Germline CDR1 SGDLS, CDR2 YYNGEE. The CDR3: CASSVDSGRGYEQYF. The CDR3 DNA follows: TGTGCCAGCAGCGTAGATTCAGGACGTGGGTACGAGCAGTACTTC.

This clonotype has only a few counts. J is TRBJ2-2 and V is TRBV5-1, with unresolved D. The ends were cut back, 4 bases at V and 6 bases at J, with 13 bases in the middle. The CDR3 loop spans 14 amino acids. Germline CDR1 SGHRS, CDR2 YFSETQ. In nucleotides, the CDR3 is TGCGCCAGCAGCGGGCGCCCGGTGGCCGGGGAGCTGTTTTTT. Translation gives CASSGRPVAGELFF.

Notes on this clonotype: It may be a read error: a sequence one base away is much more abundant. The CDR3 region is CASRGQGQFYEQYF. The CDR3 DNA sequence: TGTGCCAGCAGAGGACAGGGCCAATTCTACGAGCAGTACTTC. The chain is built from TRBV12-3 or TRBV12-4 and TRBJ2-7, with 8 positions matching TRBD1. This CDR3 region has 14 residues. Trimming cost V 6 bases and J 3 bases; bases outside gene matches: 7.

The gene calls are TRBV18 and TRBJ1-6, with 10 bases that match TRBD1. Germline CDR1 KGHSH, CDR2 LQKENI. V lost 3 bases and J lost 6; bases outside the gene matches: 2. The CDR3 covers 15 residues. This chain's CDR3 is CASSPGTGVNSPLHF. The CDR3 DNA is TGTGCCAGCTCACCCGGGACAGGGGTTAATTCACCCCTCCACTTT.

There are many counts of this clonotype. The chain is built from TRBV4-1 and TRBJ2-5; D remains ambiguous. The CDR3 runs to 13 residues. Trimming took 1 base from V and 4 from J, leaving 7 bases between them. Germline V lookup: CDR1 MGHRA, CDR2 YSYEKL. CDR3 residues: CASSQVLPETQYF. CDR3 sequence (DNA): TGCGCCAGCAGCCAAGTTCTACCAGAGACCCAGTACTTC.